The 27 T cell receptor beta chains reported below all come from one sample, sequenced in a study of cytomegalovirus exposure and HLA in healthy donors. Primers: 60 Vbeta forward and 13 Jbeta reverse. Method: immunoSEQ multiplex PCR; TCRdb's copy keeps in-frame clones and lacks some. The sample lists about 220,000 clones, 80% to 85% occurring once. The sequenced sample was PBMCs. The receptors here all came from a boy aged 2 to 10 in good health and CMV-seronegative.

This chain links TRBV7-8 with TRBJ1-1; D uncertain. CDR3 size: 14 residues. Trimming cost V 2 bases and J 4 bases, with 11 bases left between them. CDR1 is SGHVS, CDR2 FQNEAQ, per germline. CDR3 sequence: CASSLLSVSTEAFF. The CDR3 nucleotides read TGTGCCAGCAGCTTACTTTCGGTATCCACTGAAGCTTTCTTT. The variable domain in full, with the rest retrieved from reference TRBV7-8 and TRBJ1-1, is GAGVSQSPRYKVAKRGQDVALRCDPISGHVSLFWYQQALGQGPEFLTYFQNEAQLDKSGLPSDRFFAERPEGSVSTLKIQRTQQEDSAVYLCASSLLSVSTEAFFGQGTRLTVV.

The J gene is TRBJ2-7, the V gene TRBV27; a possible D gene is TRBD2 (6 bases). Trimming cost V 0 bases and J 3 bases, with 12 bases left between them. This CDR3 is built from 15 residues. Germline V CDR1 and CDR2: MNHEY, SMNVEV (reference sequence). CDR3 bases: TGTGCCAGCAGTTTATCAACCGGGAGCGGCTACGAGCAGTACTTC. As protein: CASSLSTGSGYEQYF.

The rearrangement joins TRBV4-1 to TRBJ1-1; D gene ambiguous. V lost 2 bases to trimming and J lost 7 bases, with 14 bases between them. This CDR3 spans 14 amino acids. Germline CDR1 MGHRA, CDR2 YSYEKL. The CDR3 DNA sequence: TGCGCCAGCAGCCAACTGGGCCCTGAAGTTGAAGCTTTCTTT. Amino acid sequence: CASSQLGPEVEAFF.

The J gene is TRBJ2-7, the V gene TRBV4-2, with a tentative D call TRBD1 (5 bases). Per the germline V gene, CDR1 is LGHNA and CDR2 is YNFKEQ. Trimming stripped 0 bases from V and 1 base from J, with 10 bases between. This CDR3 contains 15 residues. The CDR3 DNA sequence: TGTGCCAGCAGCCAAGATGGGGCCGAATCCTACGAGCAGTACTTC. Protein: CASSQDGAESYEQYF.

The V gene is TRBV27, the J gene TRBJ2-7; TRBD2 matches 10 bases. This CDR3 spans 17 amino acids. V trimming: 4 bases; J trimming: 3 bases; junction bases outside the gene matches: 12. Germline CDR1 MNHEY, CDR2 SMNVEV (reference sequence). The CDR3 loop is CASSSSSGRVAFYEQYF. CDR3 nucleotide sequence: TGTGCCAGCAGTTCATCCAGCGGGAGGGTTGCCTTCTACGAGCAGTACTTC.

In its sample, this clone was seen a few times. This chain uses TRBV2 with TRBJ1-1; D call uncertain. CDR1 SNHLY and CDR2 FYNNEI come from the germline V gene. The CDR3 is made up of 11 amino acids. The V end was cut by 3 bases, the J end by 3 bases, with 2 bases between. CDR3 protein: CASSDYTEAFF. CDR3 DNA: TGTGCCAGCAGTGACTACACTGAAGCTTTCTTT.

The rearrangement links TRBV18 to TRBJ1-1; 7 nucleotides line up with TRBD1. CDR1 is KGHSH and CDR2 is LQKENI in the germline V gene. The CDR3 totals 16 residues. V gave up 5 bases and J gave up 2 bases; unmatched junction bases: 11. CDR3 nucleotides: TGTGCCAGCTCAGCGCAGGGGGGCCTGGTTAACACTGAAGCTTTCTTT. Its translation is CASSAQGGLVNTEAFF.

V is TRBV6-1 and J is TRBJ2-3; TRBD2 matches 9 bases. The CDR3 is made up of 14 amino acids. Germline CDR1 is MNHNS and CDR2 is SASEGT. The junction had 5 bases not matched to a gene; V was cut back by 8 bases and J by 2 bases. The CDR3 sequence is CASGTGLATDTQYF. CDR3 DNA sequence: TGTGCCAGCGGAACGGGACTAGCCACAGATACGCAGTATTTT.

The chain couples TRBV5-1 to TRBJ1-4; D gene unclear. V lost 3 bases, J lost 4 bases, and 7 bases lay in between. The CDR3 spans 13 residues. From germline, CDR1 is SGHRS and CDR2 YFSETQ. Here the CDR3 DNA reads TGCGCCAGCAGCTGGGCTATTAATGAAAAACTGTTTTTT. Amino acids: CASSWAINEKLFF. Looking up the rest from reference TRBV5-1 and TRBJ1-4 gives the full variable domain: KAGVTQTPRYLIKTRGQQVTLSCSPISGHRSVSWYQQTPGQGLQFLFEYFSETQRNKGNFPGRFSGRQFSNSRSEMNVSTLELGDSALYLCASSWAINEKLFFGSGTQLSVL.

The chain carries TRBV19 and TRBJ1-1; TRBD1 aligns across 8 bases. The CDR3 has 14 amino acids. CDR1 and CDR2 from the germline V gene are LNHDA and SQIVND (reference sequence). With V trimmed by 3 bases and J by 4 bases, 4 bases remained unmatched. CDR3 sequence (DNA): TGTGCCAGTAGTATCGGACAGGGTAGCACTGAAGCTTTCTTT. This encodes CASSIGQGSTEAFF. Full variable domain (outside the CDR3, taken from reference TRBV19 and TRBJ1-1): DGGITQSPKYLFRKEGQNVTLSCEQNLNHDAMYWYRQDPGQGLRLIYYSQIVNDFQKGDIAEGYSVSREKKESFPLTVTSAQKNPTAFYLCASSIGQGSTEAFFGQGTRLTVV.

The J gene is TRBJ2-3, the V gene TRBV7-3, with D unclear. Looked up from germline, CDR1 is SGHTA and CDR2 is FQGTGA. Trimming stripped 5 bases from V and 2 bases from J, with 8 bases between. This CDR3 contains 13 residues. The CDR3 reads CASSRAITDTQYF. For the CDR3, the DNA is TGTGCCAGCAGCCGTGCGATCACAGATACGCAGTATTTT.

This clone appeared once. The V and J genes are TRBV7-2 and TRBJ2-3; 14 positions match TRBD2. The germline V gene encodes CDR1 SGHTA and CDR2 FQGNSA. This CDR3 has 17 amino acids. Losses at the gene ends were 3 bases for V and 4 bases for J; bases not matched to a gene: 6. The CDR3 nucleotides read TGTGCCAGCAGCTTCGGGACTAGCGGGAGAGTAGCAGATACGCAGTATTTT. Translating it yields CASSFGTSGRVADTQYF.

The CDR3 sequence: CASSFAFAQYF. CDR3 bases: TGTGCCAGCAGTTTTGCGTTTGCGCAGTATTTT. This rearrangement joins TRBV27 to TRBJ2-3; no clear D gene. Between the trimmed V and J ends, which lost 3 bases and 10 bases, there was a span of 8 bases. CDR1 and CDR2 (germline): MNHEY, SMNVEV (reference sequence). The CDR3 extends over 11 amino acids.

V is TRBV27 and J is TRBJ2-7, with D possibly being TRBD1 (6 bases). The CDR3 contains 13 residues. CDR1 and CDR2 from the germline V gene are MNHEY and SMNVEV (reference sequence). V was pared by 5 bases and J by 0 bases, with 8 bases between. The CDR3 reads CASSRTVSYEQYF. The CDR3 DNA follows: TGTGCCAGCAGTCGGACAGTCTCCTACGAGCAGTACTTC.

The CDR3, as DNA: TGTGCCTGGTCCCGGGACACCTACGAGCAGTACTTC. Translated: CAWSRDTYEQYF. This rearrangement joins TRBV30 to TRBJ2-7; the D gene is possibly TRBD1 (6 bases). The germline gives CDR1 GTSNPN, CDR2 SVGIG (reference sequence). This CDR3 comprises 12 residues. V was pared by 5 bases and J by 2 bases, with 10 bases between.

The gene calls are TRBV6-5 and TRBJ2-2; 7 bases agree with TRBD2. Looked up from germline, CDR1 is MNHEY and CDR2 is SVGAGI. There are 13 residues in the CDR3. The V and J ends lost 2 bases and 7 bases, in that order; junction bases with no gene match: 1. The CDR3 DNA sequence: TGTGCCAGCAGTTACAGCGGGGACGGGGAGCTGTTTTTT. Its translation: CASSYSGDGELFF.

This clone has more than one count but fewer than ten. The genes are TRBV5-6 and TRBJ2-7, with no clear D. CDR1 is SGHDT, CDR2 YYEEEE, per germline. V was clipped by 0 bases and J by 4 bases, with 8 bases between them. The CDR3 contains 13 residues. The CDR3 sequence: CASSLEQQYEQYF. The CDR3 nucleotides read TGTGCCAGCAGCTTGGAACAGCAATACGAGCAGTACTTC.

The rearrangement joins TRBV15 to TRBJ1-3; unclear D gene. Germline V gene data show CDR1 as LNHNV and CDR2 as YYDKDF (reference sequence). This CDR3 comprises 13 residues. Between the trimmed V and J ends, which lost 0 bases and 4 bases, there was a span of 4 bases. The CDR3 is CATSRDMGNTIYF. In nucleotides, the CDR3 is TGTGCCACCAGCAGAGATATGGGAAACACCATATATTTT.

V and J are TRBV6-6 and TRBJ1-5; TRBD1 matches 11 bases. In germline, CDR1 is MNHNY, CDR2 SVGAGI (reference sequence). Trimming removed 5 bases from V and 5 bases from J; junction bases left unmatched: 8. This CDR3 has 16 amino acids. The CDR3 DNA sequence: TGTGCCAGCAGTACGACCAGGACAGGGGGCTATCAGCCCCAGCATTTT. This gives the protein CASSTTRTGGYQPQHF.

The chain carries TRBV7-9 and TRBJ2-6; D remains unclear. Germline lookup yields CDR1 SEHNR and CDR2 FQNEAQ (reference sequence). Trimming took off 4 bases at V and 1 base at J, with 8 bases between the two ends. CDR3 length: 15 amino acids. The CDR3 coding sequence is TGTGCCAGCAGCTCCACACCTTCTGGGGCCAACGTCCTGACTTTC. It codes for CASSSTPSGANVLTF.

CDR3 sequence: CAWSTQRESEQFF. In DNA form, the CDR3 reads TGTGCCTGGAGTACCCAGCGGGAGTCTGAGCAGTTCTTC. This sequence joins TRBV30 and TRBJ2-1, with 8 bases fitting TRBD2. The CDR3 consists of 13 residues. Germline CDR1 GTSNPN, CDR2 SVGIG (reference sequence). V was pared by 2 bases and J by 9 bases, with 6 bases of the junction left unmatched.

J is TRBJ2-7 and V is TRBV5-8, with D tentatively TRBD2 (5 bases). The V end was cut by 5 bases, the J end by 3 bases, with 15 bases between. CDR3 length equals 14 residues. Germline assignment: CDR1 SGHTS and CDR2 YDEGEE. CDR3 sequence (DNA): TGTGCCAGCAGATTCATCCGGGGATACTACGAGCAGTACTTC. This encodes CASRFIRGYYEQYF.

The chain couples TRBV5-4 to TRBJ2-2, with D possibly matching TRBD1 (5 bases). Germline CDR1 and CDR2: SGHNT and YYREEE (reference sequence). Deletions cut 2 bases from V and 5 bases from J, with 10 bases between. The CDR3 loop spans 14 amino acids. The CDR3 DNA is TGTGCCAGCAGCTTAGGCAGGGCAACCGGGGAGCTGTTTTTT. Translation: CASSLGRATGELFF.

The rearrangement uses TRBV28 and TRBJ2-7; 8 bases map to TRBD2. J lost 6 bases, V lost 10 bases, and 14 bases had no gene match. The length of the CDR3 is 14 residues. Per germline, CDR1 MDHEN and CDR2 SYDVKM. The chain's CDR3 is CAIQDPAGEVEQYF. The DNA of the CDR3 is TGTGCCATCCAGGACCCAGCGGGGGAGGTCGAGCAGTACTTC.

This sequence joins TRBV25-1 and TRBJ2-1; D possibly corresponds to TRBD2 (7 bases). The CDR3 is 16 residues long. Germline V gene data show CDR1 as MGHDK and CDR2 as SYGVNS. The V end was cut by 5 bases, the J end by 8 bases, with 22 bases between. This CDR3 reads CASSSLRGGVRDEQFF. In nucleotides, the CDR3 is TGTGCCAGCAGTTCCCTGAGGGGGGGGGTACGAGATGAGCAGTTCTTC.

Note on this clone: Other DNA sequences in the same sample also yield this CDR3. The CDR3 nucleotides read TGTGCCAGCAGCTTATCCGGGTACGAGCAGTACTTC. Translating it yields CASSLSGYEQYF. V usage is TRBV7-2 and J usage is TRBJ2-7; D is uncertain. The CDR3 runs to 12 residues. Trimming left V 2 bases short and J 4 bases short, with 6 bases between. CDR1 SGHTA and CDR2 FQGNSA come from the germline V gene.

The gene calls are TRBV29-1 and TRBJ1-2, with 11 bases matching TRBD1. CDR1 and CDR2 (germline): SQVTM, ANQGSEA. With 5 bases clipped from V and 5 bases from J, the junction kept 4 bases outside the gene matches. This CDR3 contains 13 residues. The CDR3 nucleotides are TGCAGCGTTTCCGGGACAGGGGGATATGGCTACACCTTC. Encoded protein: CSVSGTGGYGYTF.